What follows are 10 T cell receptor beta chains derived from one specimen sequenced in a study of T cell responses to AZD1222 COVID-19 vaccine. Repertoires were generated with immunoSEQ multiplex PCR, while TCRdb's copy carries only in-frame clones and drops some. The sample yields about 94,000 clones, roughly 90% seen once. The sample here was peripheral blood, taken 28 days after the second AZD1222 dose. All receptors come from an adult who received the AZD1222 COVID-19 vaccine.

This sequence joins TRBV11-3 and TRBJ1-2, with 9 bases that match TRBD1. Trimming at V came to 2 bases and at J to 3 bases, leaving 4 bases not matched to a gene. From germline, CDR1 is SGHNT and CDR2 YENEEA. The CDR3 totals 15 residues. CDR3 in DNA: TGTGCCAGCAGCTTAACAGGGGGCGCCGACTATGGCTACACCTTC. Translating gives CASSLTGGADYGYTF.

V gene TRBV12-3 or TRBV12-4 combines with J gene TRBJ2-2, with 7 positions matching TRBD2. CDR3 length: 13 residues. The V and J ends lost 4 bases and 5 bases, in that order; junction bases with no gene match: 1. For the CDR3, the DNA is TGTGCCAGCAGTTCCGGGGGGACCGGGGAGCTGTTTTTT. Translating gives CASSSGGTGELFF.

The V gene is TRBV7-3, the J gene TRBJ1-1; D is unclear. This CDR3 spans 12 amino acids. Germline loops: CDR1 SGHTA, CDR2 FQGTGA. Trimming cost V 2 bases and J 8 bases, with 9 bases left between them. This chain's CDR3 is CASSLAGGEAFF. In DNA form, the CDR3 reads TGTGCCAGCAGCTTAGCCGGCGGAGAAGCTTTCTTT.

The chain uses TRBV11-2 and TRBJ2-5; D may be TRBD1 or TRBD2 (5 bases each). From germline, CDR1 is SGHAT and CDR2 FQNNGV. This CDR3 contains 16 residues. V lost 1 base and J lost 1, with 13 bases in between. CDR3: CASSLGGDPLQETQYF. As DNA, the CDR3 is TGTGCCAGCAGCTTAGGTGGGGACCCCCTCCAAGAGACCCAGTACTTC.

The CDR3 sequence is CASSLGASEPQHF. The CDR3 DNA reads TGTGCCAGCAGCTTAGGGGCTAGCGAGCCCCAGCATTTT. This rearrangement joins TRBV13 to TRBJ1-5; no clear D gene. CDR3 length: 13 amino acids. V lost 0 bases, J lost 8 bases, and 8 bases lay in between. Germline lookup yields CDR1 PRHDT and CDR2 FYEKMQ (reference sequence).

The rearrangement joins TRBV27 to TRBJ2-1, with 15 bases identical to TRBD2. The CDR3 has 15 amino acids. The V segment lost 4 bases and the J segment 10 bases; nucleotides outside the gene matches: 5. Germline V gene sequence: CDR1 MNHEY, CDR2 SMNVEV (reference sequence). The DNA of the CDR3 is TGTGCCAGCAGTTACGGGACTAGCGGGAGGAGGGAGCAGTTCTTC. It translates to CASSYGTSGRREQFF.

The CDR3 loop reads CASSLALAGGSYEQYF. The DNA for the CDR3 is TGTGCCAGCAGCTTAGCACTAGCGGGAGGATCCTACGAGCAGTACTTC. J is TRBJ2-7 and V is TRBV7-2; 12 bases are shared with TRBD2. CDR1 is SGHTA and CDR2 is FQGNSA in the germline V gene. V trimming: 0 bases; J trimming: 1 base; junction bases outside the gene matches: 1. The length of the CDR3 is 16 residues.

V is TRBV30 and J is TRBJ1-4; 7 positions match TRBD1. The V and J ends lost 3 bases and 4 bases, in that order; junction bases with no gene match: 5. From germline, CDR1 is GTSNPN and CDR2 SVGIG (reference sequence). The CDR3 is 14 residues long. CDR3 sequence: CAWRGGQINEKLFF. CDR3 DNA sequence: TGTGCCTGGAGAGGGGGACAGATTAATGAAAAACTGTTTTTT. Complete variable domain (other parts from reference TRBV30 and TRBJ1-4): SQTIHQWPATLVQPVGSPLSLECTVEGTSNPNLYWYRQAAGRGLQLLFYSVGIGQISSEVPQNLSASRPQDRQFILSSKKLLLSDSGFYLCAWRGGQINEKLFFGSGTQLSVL.

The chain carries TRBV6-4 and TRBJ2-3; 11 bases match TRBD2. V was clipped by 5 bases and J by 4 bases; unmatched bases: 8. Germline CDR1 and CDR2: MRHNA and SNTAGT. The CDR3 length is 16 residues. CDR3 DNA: TGTGCCAGCAGTCACGATCCGACTAGCGGGGCAGATACGCAGTATTTT. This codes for CASSHDPTSGADTQYF.

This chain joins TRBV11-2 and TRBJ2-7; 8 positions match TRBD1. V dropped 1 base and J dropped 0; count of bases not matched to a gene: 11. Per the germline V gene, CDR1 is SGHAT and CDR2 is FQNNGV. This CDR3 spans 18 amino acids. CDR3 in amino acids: CASSLVPPGQGFSYEQYF. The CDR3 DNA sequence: TGTGCCAGCAGCTTAGTGCCCCCTGGACAGGGTTTCTCCTACGAGCAGTACTTC.